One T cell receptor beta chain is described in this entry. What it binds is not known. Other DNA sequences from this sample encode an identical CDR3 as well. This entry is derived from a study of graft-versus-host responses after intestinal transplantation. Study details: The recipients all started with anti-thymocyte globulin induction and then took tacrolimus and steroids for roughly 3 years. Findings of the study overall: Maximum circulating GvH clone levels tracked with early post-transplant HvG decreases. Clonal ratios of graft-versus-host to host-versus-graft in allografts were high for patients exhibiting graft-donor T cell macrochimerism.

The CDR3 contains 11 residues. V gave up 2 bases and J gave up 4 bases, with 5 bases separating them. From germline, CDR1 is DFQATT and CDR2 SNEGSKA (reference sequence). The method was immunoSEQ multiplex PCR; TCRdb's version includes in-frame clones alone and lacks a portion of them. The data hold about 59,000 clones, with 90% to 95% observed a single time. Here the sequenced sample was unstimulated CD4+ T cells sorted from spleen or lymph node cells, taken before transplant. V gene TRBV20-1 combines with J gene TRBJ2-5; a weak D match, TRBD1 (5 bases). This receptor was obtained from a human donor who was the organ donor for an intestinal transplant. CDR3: CSARQGETQYF. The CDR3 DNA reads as TGCAGTGCTAGACAGGGAGAGACCCAGTACTTC.